The 25 T cell receptor beta chains below all came from one sample that was sequenced in a study of vaccination and CD4 T cells after COVID-19. The study sequenced cultured CD4+ T cell DNA using the Oncomine TCR Beta short-read assay. Each CDR3 protein gets one entry after TCRdb re-called the PCR reads with MiXCR. The sample carries roughly 15,000 distinct CDR3 sequences, 57% recorded once. The antigens of these receptors remain unknown. Treatment meaning: approximately 9-day PBMC culture with coronavirus spike peptide pools or control peptides (ViraFEST assay). Sample: CD4+ T cells from blood, cultured in vitro. The receptor source for this set is a human donor who had recovered from COVID-19.

By sample share, this clonotype is large. This chain joins TRBV18 and TRBJ2-5, with D possibly TRBD1 on 6 matching bases. The CDR3 consists of 17 residues. Trimming cost V 3 bases and J 2 bases, with 19 bases left between them. Germline V gene lookup returns CDR1 KGHSH and CDR2 LQKENI. The CDR3 here is CASSPPTGQSRQETQYF. For the CDR3, the DNA is TGTGCCAGCTCACCGCCCACAGGGCAGTCCCGACAAGAGACCCAGTACTTC. The whole variable domain, remainder taken from reference TRBV18 and TRBJ2-5, is NAGVMQNPRHLVRRRGQEARLRCSPMKGHSHVYWYRQLPEEGLKFMVYLQKENIIDESGMPKERFSAEFPKEGPSILRIQQVVRGDSAAYFCASSPPTGQSRQETQYFGPGTRLLVL.

The V gene is TRBV29-1, the J gene TRBJ1-6; no firm D call. V dropped 8 bases and J dropped 13 bases, with 21 bases sitting between them. Per germline, CDR1 SQVTM and CDR2 ANQGSEA. The CDR3 covers 13 residues. The CDR3 is CSTQGKDGGPLHF. CDR3 in DNA: TGCAGCACCCAAGGAAAAGACGGAGGTCCCCTCCACTTT.

The chain combines TRBV6-1 with TRBJ1-2; D not certain. Germline V gene lookup returns CDR1 MNHNS and CDR2 SASEGT. V was trimmed by 6 bases and J by 6 bases, leaving 17 bases between them. The length of the CDR3 is 14 residues. CDR3 loop: CASRTPDGADGYTF. In DNA form, the CDR3 reads TGTGCCAGCAGAACACCGGACGGAGCGGATGGCTACACCTTC.

This clonotype is classed as medium-sized (0.01 to 0.1%). The chain has TRBV12-3 or TRBV12-4 and TRBJ2-7; perhaps TRBD2 as D (7 bases). V dropped 6 bases and J dropped 4 bases, with 13 bases sitting between them. The CDR3 loop spans 13 amino acids. The CDR3 region has the DNA TGTGCCAGCAGGGGGGGGCGGCTATACGAGCAGTACTTC. Translating gives CASRGGRLYEQYF.

This chain connects TRBV24-1 to TRBJ1-4, with a weak D call TRBD1 (5 bases). Trimming took off 4 bases at V and 6 bases at J, with 17 bases between the two ends. Germline lookup yields CDR1 KGHDR and CDR2 SFDVKD. This CDR3 has 16 amino acids. In nucleotides, the CDR3 is TGTGCCACCAGTGACCCTGCACTGGGGCGGGATGAAAAACTGTTTTTT. The encoded protein is CATSDPALGRDEKLFF.

The chain employs TRBV7-2 and TRBJ2-6; D is unclear. CDR3 length equals 15 residues. Trimming cost V 7 bases and J 0 bases, with 10 bases left between them. Per germline, CDR1 SGHTA and CDR2 FQGNSA. CDR3 amino acids: CASTPPVSGANVLTF. CDR3 DNA sequence: TGTGCCAGCACCCCCCCCGTCTCTGGGGCCAACGTCCTGACTTTC.

V usage is TRBV20-1 and J usage is TRBJ1-1; D gene unclear. V gave up 0 bases and J gave up 8 bases, with 19 bases separating them. This CDR3 has 15 amino acids. Per the germline V gene, CDR1 is DFQATT and CDR2 is SNEGSKA (reference sequence). CDR3 in DNA: TGCAGTGCTAGAGATTCAGAATCGGGCAGGCCGGAAGCTTTCTTT. Its translation is CSARDSESGRPEAFF.

V usage is TRBV4-1 and J usage is TRBJ1-1; D gene uncertain. This CDR3 comprises 17 residues. Trimming took off 4 bases at V and 0 bases at J, with 18 bases between the two ends. Per the germline V gene, CDR1 is MGHRA and CDR2 is YSYEKL. The CDR3 DNA is TGCGCCAGCAGCCCAGGAGGAGGCCGGCGAATGAACACTGAAGCTTTCTTT. The encoded protein is CASSPGGGRRMNTEAFF.

This chain uses TRBV24-1 with TRBJ2-7; weak D call: TRBD2 (6 bases). This CDR3 contains 13 residues. V dropped 10 bases and J dropped 4 bases, with 16 bases sitting between them. From germline, CDR1 is KGHDR and CDR2 SFDVKD. DNA for the CDR3: TGTGCCACGAGTCAGGCGGGGAGGTACGAGCAGTACTTC. Its translation: CATSQAGRYEQYF.

The chain joins TRBV27 to TRBJ2-1; no definite D call. Between the trimmed V and J ends, which lost 6 bases and 5 bases, there was a span of 20 bases. There are 16 residues in the CDR3. Germline loops: CDR1 MNHEY, CDR2 SMNVEV (reference sequence). The CDR3 sequence: CASSPSVAIGNNEQFF. In nucleotides, the CDR3 is TGTGCCAGCAGCCCCTCCGTGGCTATTGGTAACAATGAGCAGTTCTTC.

Comment on this clonotype: Germline is not matched at one junction end, which may reflect a read error. The genes are TRBV11-2 and TRBJ2-7; TRBD1 matches at 12 bases. This CDR3 region has 14 residues. Per the germline V gene, CDR1 is SGHAT and CDR2 is FQNNGV. In DNA, the CDR3 is TGTACCAGCAGCTGGGACAGGGGGCCCTACGAGCAGTACTTC. It specifies CTSSWDRGPYEQYF.

The rearrangement joins TRBV4-1 to TRBJ2-1, with a possible D match to TRBD1 (5 bases). V was pared by 1 base and J by 7 bases, with 17 bases between. Germline assignment: CDR1 MGHRA and CDR2 YSYEKL. This CDR3 spans 16 amino acids. The CDR3 DNA reads as TGCGCCAGCAGCCAAGCCGTGGGCCCAGGGTGGAATGAGCAGTTCTTC. Protein product: CASSQAVGPGWNEQFF.

This clonotype was found once. V gene TRBV10-1 combines with J gene TRBJ1-1, with 10 bases lining up with TRBD1. There are 14 residues in the CDR3. The ends lost 4 bases at V and 10 bases at J; junction bases unmatched: 9. Germline-derived CDR1 and CDR2 are WNHNN and SYGVQD (reference sequence). CDR3 nucleotide sequence: TGCGCCAGCAGTGTGACCCGACAGGGGGCCGGAGCTTTCTTT. Translating gives CASSVTRQGAGAFF.

The chain recombines TRBV6-2 or TRBV6-3 with TRBJ1-1; a possible D gene is TRBD1 (6 bases). The CDR3 is made up of 15 amino acids. The V gene lost 0 bases and the J gene lost 4 bases, with 12 bases spanning the gap. Germline CDR1 MNHEY, CDR2 SVGEGT. CDR3 protein: CASSYSAGVGTEAFF. The CDR3 DNA follows: TGTGCCAGCAGTTACTCGGCAGGGGTCGGCACTGAAGCTTTCTTT.

This sequence joins TRBV28 and TRBJ1-2; 9 bases are shared with TRBD1. CDR1 MDHEN and CDR2 SYDVKM come from the germline V gene. This CDR3 is 17 amino acids long. Trimming at V came to 4 bases and at J to 4 bases, leaving 13 bases not matched to a gene. CDR3 in DNA: TGTGCCAGCAGTTCACTAACCGGGACAGGGTTCCCCTATGGCTACACCTTC. Protein sequence: CASSSLTGTGFPYGYTF.

This chain connects TRBV12-3 or TRBV12-4 to TRBJ1-2; D is unresolved. V was trimmed by 3 bases and J by 3 bases, leaving 14 bases between them. The CDR3 runs 15 residues. The CDR3 coding sequence is TGTGCCAGCAGTTTGGGAGGGAATCATGACTATGGCTACACCTTC. Its protein product is CASSLGGNHDYGYTF.

The CDR3 nucleotides read TGTGCCAGCAGGACCCCAGGGGGCGGATCACCCCTCCACTTT. Encoded protein: CASRTPGGGSPLHF. The rearrangement links TRBV27 to TRBJ1-6; the match to TRBD1 covers 8 bases. V shed 6 bases and J 10 bases; nucleotides not matched to a gene: 8. Germline CDR1 and CDR2: MNHEY and SMNVEV (reference sequence). CDR3 size: 14 residues.

The chain uses TRBV15 and TRBJ1-4, with D perhaps matching TRBD1 (5 bases). Germline loops: CDR1 LNHNV, CDR2 YYDKDF (reference sequence). The CDR3 has 13 amino acids. Trimming stripped 6 bases from V and 5 bases from J, with 10 bases between. The CDR3 DNA sequence: TGTGCCACCAGGAGACAGAGAAATGAAAAACTGTTTTTT. It codes for CATRRQRNEKLFF.

This clonotype was seen a few times. J is TRBJ1-2 and V is TRBV7-9, with D possibly matching TRBD1 (6 bases). The CDR3 is 17 amino acids. The germline gives CDR1 SEHNR, CDR2 FQNEAQ (reference sequence). The ends were cut back, 5 bases at V and 2 bases at J, with 21 bases in the middle. CDR3 loop: CASSPPFMRGLNYGYTF. The CDR3 region has the DNA TGTGCCAGCAGCCCCCCGTTTATGAGGGGGTTGAACTATGGCTACACCTTC.

V and J are TRBV12-3 or TRBV12-4 and TRBJ1-5; 9 nucleotides align to TRBD1. Trimming removed 5 bases from V and 6 bases from J; junction bases left unmatched: 5. The CDR3 has 14 amino acids. The CDR3 nucleotides read TGTGCCAGCAGTGCGACAGGGGGAGGTCAGCCCCAGCATTTT. Its translation is CASSATGGGQPQHF.

V is TRBV5-1 and J is TRBJ1-2; D might be TRBD1 (6 bases). CDR3 size: 14 residues. Trimming removed 1 base from V and 7 bases from J, with 14 bases in between. Germline V CDR1 and CDR2: SGHRS, YFSETQ. The CDR3 loop is CASSLMGGDIGYTF. The CDR3 DNA sequence: TGCGCCAGCAGCTTGATGGGGGGCGATATTGGCTACACCTTC.

The V and J genes are TRBV7-9 and TRBJ2-2; no definite D call. The V gene lost 1 base and the J gene lost 3 bases, with 12 bases spanning the gap. This CDR3 contains 16 residues. Looked up from germline, CDR1 is SEHNR and CDR2 is FQNEAQ (reference sequence). The CDR3 nucleotides are TGTGCCAGCAGCTTAGGCCCCCGGAGTTACACCGGGGAGCTGTTTTTT. Amino acids: CASSLGPRSYTGELFF. The variable domain in full, with the rest retrieved from reference TRBV7-9 and TRBJ2-2, is DTGVSQNPRHKITKRGQNVTFRCDPISEHNRLYWYRQTLGQGPEFLTYFQNEAQLEKSRLLSDRFSAERPKGSFSTLEIQRTEQGDSAMYLCASSLGPRSYTGELFFGEGSRLTVL.

V and J are TRBV24-1 and TRBJ1-2; D gene ambiguous. The germline CDR1 and CDR2 sequences are KGHDR and SFDVKD. V was clipped by 3 bases and J by 7 bases, with 8 bases between them. CDR3 length equals 12 residues. The CDR3 sequence is CATSDEYGGYTF. CDR3 DNA sequence: TGTGCCACCAGTGATGAGTATGGTGGCTACACCTTC.

This clonotype was detected once. This chain uses TRBV7-3 with TRBJ2-5; D unclear. V was clipped by 5 bases and J by 5 bases, with 9 bases between them. CDR3 length equals 12 residues. Germline CDR1 is SGHTA and CDR2 is FQGTGA. CDR3 sequence (DNA): TGTGCCAGCAGCCTGTCCGATGAGACCCAGTACTTC. This gives the protein CASSLSDETQYF.

This sequence joins TRBV20-1 and TRBJ2-1, with a tentative D call TRBD2 (5 bases). The V and J ends lost 2 bases and 8 bases respectively, with 7 bases between them. Germline-derived CDR1 and CDR2 are DFQATT and SNEGSKA (reference sequence). CDR3 length equals 11 residues. CDR3 bases: TGCAGTGCTAGATGGGGAGATGAGCAGTTCTTC. Protein product: CSARWGDEQFF.